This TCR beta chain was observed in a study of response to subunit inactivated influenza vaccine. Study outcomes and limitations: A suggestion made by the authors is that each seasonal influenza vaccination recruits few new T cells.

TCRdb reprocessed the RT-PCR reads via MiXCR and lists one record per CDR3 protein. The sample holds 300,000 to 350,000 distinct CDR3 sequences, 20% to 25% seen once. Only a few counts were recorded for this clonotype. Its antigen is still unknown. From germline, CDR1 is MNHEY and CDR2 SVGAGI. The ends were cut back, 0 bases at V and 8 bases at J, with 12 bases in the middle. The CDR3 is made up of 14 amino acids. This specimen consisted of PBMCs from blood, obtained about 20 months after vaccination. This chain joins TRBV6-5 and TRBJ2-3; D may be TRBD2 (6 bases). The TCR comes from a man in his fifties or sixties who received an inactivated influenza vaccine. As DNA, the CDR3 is TGTGCCAGCAGTTACTCGAGCCGGGGGAGTACGCAGTATTTT. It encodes CASSYSSRGSTQYF.